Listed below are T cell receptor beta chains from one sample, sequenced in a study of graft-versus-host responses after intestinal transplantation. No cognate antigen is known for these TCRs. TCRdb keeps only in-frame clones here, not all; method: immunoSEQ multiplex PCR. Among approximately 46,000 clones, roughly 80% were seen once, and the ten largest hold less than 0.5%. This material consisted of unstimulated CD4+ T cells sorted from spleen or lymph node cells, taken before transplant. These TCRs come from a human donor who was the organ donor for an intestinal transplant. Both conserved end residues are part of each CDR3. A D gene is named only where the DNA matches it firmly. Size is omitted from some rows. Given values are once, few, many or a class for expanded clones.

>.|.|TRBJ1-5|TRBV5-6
CASSLQGGNQPQHF
TGTGCCAGCAGCTTACAGGGAGGCAATCAGCCCCAGCATTTT
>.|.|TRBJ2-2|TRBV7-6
CASSLAGSDAPASGELFF
TGTGCCAGCAGCTTAGCGGGTTCGGACGCCCCAGCATCCGGGGAGCTGTTTTTT
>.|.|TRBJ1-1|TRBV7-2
CASSPRGYTEAFF
TGTGCCAGCAGCCCCAGGGGATACACTGAAGCTTTCTTT
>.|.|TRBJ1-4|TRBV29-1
CSVEDPATNEKLFF
TGCAGCGTTGAAGATCCCGCAACTAATGAAAAACTGTTTTTT
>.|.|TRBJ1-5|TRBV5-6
CASSLATGANQPQHF
TGTGCCAGCAGCTTGGCCACAGGTGCTAATCAGCCCCAGCATTTT
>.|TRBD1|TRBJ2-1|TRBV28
CASRSTPGQEDNEQFF
TGTGCCAGCAGATCTACGCCGGGACAGGAGGACAATGAGCAGTTCTTC
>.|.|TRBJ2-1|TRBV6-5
CASSYGSSYNEQFF
TGTGCCAGCAGTTACGGCAGCTCCTACAATGAGCAGTTCTTC
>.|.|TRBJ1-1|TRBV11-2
CASSLERGTEAFF
TGTGCCAGCAGCTTAGAGCGCGGCACTGAAGCTTTCTTT
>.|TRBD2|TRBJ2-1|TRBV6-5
CASKQRGVYNEQFF
TGTGCCAGCAAACAGCGGGGGGTTTACAATGAGCAGTTCTTC
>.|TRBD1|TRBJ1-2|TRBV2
CASRDRRGDGYTF
TGTGCCAGCCGGGACAGGAGAGGCGATGGCTACACCTTC
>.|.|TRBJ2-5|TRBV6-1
CASSYGETQYF
TGTGCCAGCAGTTACGGGGAGACCCAGTACTTC
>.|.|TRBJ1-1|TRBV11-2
CASSLVTGVAFF
TGTGCCAGCAGCTTAGTTACGGGGGTAGCTTTCTTT
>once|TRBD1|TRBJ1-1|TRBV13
CASSFRDRMNTEAFF
TGTGCCAGCAGCTTCCGGGACAGGATGAACACTGAAGCTTTCTTT
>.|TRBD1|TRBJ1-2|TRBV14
CASSPLPRDSPGYTF
TGTGCCAGCAGCCCCCTCCCGAGGGACAGTCCGGGCTACACCTTC
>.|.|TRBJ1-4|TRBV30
CAWSVPPNEKLFF
TGTGCCTGGAGTGTCCCACCTAATGAAAAACTGTTTTTT
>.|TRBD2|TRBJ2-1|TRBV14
CASSQPPLAGGRNEQFF
TGTGCCAGCAGCCAACCTCCCCTAGCGGGGGGCCGCAATGAGCAGTTCTTC
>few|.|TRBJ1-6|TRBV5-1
CASSLEGHGSPLHF
TGCGCCAGCAGCTTGGAGGGGCACGGTTCACCCCTCCACTTT
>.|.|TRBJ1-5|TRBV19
CASSKQGYSNQPQHF
TGTGCCAGTAGTAAACAGGGATATAGCAATCAGCCCCAGCATTTT
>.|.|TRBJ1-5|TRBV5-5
CASSLLGGGPQHF
TGTGCCAGCAGCTTGCTAGGTGGGGGGCCCCAGCATTTT
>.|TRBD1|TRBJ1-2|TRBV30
CAWSFGDRGSGYTF
TGTGCCTGGAGTTTCGGGGACAGGGGTAGTGGCTACACCTTC
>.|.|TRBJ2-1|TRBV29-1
CSVPRWTPHNEQFF
TGCAGCGTCCCGAGGTGGACTCCTCACAATGAGCAGTTCTTC
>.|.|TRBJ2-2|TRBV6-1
CASSVLGVAGRLNTGELFF
TGTGCCAGCAGTGTCCTGGGAGTGGCGGGGCGGTTAAACACCGGGGAGCTGTTTTTT
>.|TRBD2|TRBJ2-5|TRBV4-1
CASSQAGGPETQYF
TGCGCCAGCAGCCAAGCGGGGGGGCCAGAGACCCAGTACTTC
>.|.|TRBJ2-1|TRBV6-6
CASSYSVGGSYNEQFF
TGTGCCAGCAGTTACTCGGTGGGGGGCTCCTACAATGAGCAGTTCTTC
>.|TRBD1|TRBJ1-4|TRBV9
CASSFTGGGEKLFF
TGTGCCAGCAGCTTTACAGGGGGCGGAGAAAAACTGTTTTTT
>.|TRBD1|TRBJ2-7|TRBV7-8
CASSYDRGYEQYF
TGTGCCAGCAGCTATGACAGGGGGTACGAGCAGTACTTC
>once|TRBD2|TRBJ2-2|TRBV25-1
CASSEFGTSGLTGELFF
TGTGCCAGCAGTGAATTTGGGACTAGCGGACTCACCGGGGAGCTGTTTTTT
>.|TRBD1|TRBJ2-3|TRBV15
CATSSVPGQGADTQYF
TGTGCCACCAGCAGCGTACCGGGACAGGGGGCAGATACGCAGTATTTT
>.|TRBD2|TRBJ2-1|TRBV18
CASSPREAGGSQLNEQFF
TGTGCCAGCTCACCACGAGAAGCGGGGGGCTCTCAGCTAAATGAGCAGTTCTTC
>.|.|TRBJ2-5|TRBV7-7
CASTPLRTQETQYF
TGTGCCAGCACCCCTTTACGTACGCAAGAGACCCAGTACTTC
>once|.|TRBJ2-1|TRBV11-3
CASSLGGSYNEQFF
TGTGCCAGCAGCTTAGGGGGGTCCTACAATGAGCAGTTCTTC
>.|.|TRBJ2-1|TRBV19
CASSMWDTYNEQFF
TGTGCCAGTAGTATGTGGGACACCTACAATGAGCAGTTCTTC
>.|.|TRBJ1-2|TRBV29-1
CSVDATGYGYTF
TGCAGCGTGGATGCAACAGGGTATGGCTACACCTTC
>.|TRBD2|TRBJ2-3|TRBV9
CASSVVTGGVDTQYF
TGTGCCAGCAGCGTAGTGACGGGAGGGGTGGATACGCAGTATTTT
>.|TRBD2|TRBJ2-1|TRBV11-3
CASSLDNLAGGYNEQFF
TGTGCCAGCAGCTTAGATAACCTAGCGGGGGGTTACAATGAGCAGTTCTTC
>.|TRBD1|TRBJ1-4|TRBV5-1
CASSLDGTVTTNEKLFF
TGCGCCAGCAGCTTAGACGGGACAGTCACAACTAATGAAAAACTGTTTTTT
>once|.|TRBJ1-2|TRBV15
CATSRANYGYTF
TGTGCCACCAGCAGAGCTAACTATGGCTACACCTTC
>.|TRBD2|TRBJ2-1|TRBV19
CASCPGTSGSNEQFF
TGTGCCAGTTGTCCCGGGACTAGCGGGAGCAATGAGCAGTTCTTC
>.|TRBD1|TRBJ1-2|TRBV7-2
CASSSGQGYGYTF
TGTGCCAGCAGCTCCGGACAGGGCTATGGCTACACCTTC
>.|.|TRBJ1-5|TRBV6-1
CASSGGDYQPQHF
TGTGCCAGCAGTGGAGGTGATTATCAGCCCCAGCATTTT
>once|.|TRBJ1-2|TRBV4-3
CASSQGQYYGYTF
TGCGCCAGCAGCCAAGGACAGTACTATGGCTACACCTTC
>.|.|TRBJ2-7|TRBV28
CASKVPGYEQYF
TGTGCCAGCAAGGTCCCGGGGTACGAGCAGTACTTC
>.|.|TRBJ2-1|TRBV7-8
CASSVDRYSYNEQFF
TGTGCCAGCAGCGTCGACAGGTACTCCTACAATGAGCAGTTCTTC
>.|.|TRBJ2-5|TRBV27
CASSLQETQYF
TGTGCCAGCAGTTTACAAGAGACCCAGTACTTC
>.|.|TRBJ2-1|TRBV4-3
CASSQVQGRGPNEQFF
TGCGCCAGCAGCCAAGTCCAGGGGAGAGGACCTAATGAGCAGTTCTTC
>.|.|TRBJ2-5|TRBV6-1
CASNRLAGNQETQYF
TGTGCCAGCAATCGCTTGGCGGGGAACCAAGAGACCCAGTACTTC
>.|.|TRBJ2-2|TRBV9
CASSVESGPPGPTGELFF
TGTGCCAGCAGCGTAGAGAGCGGGCCCCCTGGCCCGACCGGGGAGCTGTTTTTT
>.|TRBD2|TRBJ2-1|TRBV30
CAWSGGLAYNEQFF
TGTGCCTGGAGTGGTGGACTAGCGTATAATGAGCAGTTCTTC
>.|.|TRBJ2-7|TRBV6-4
CASSDPLAYEQYF
TGTGCCAGCAGTGACCCGCTAGCCTACGAGCAGTACTTC
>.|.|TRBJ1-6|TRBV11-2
CASSLGGNSPLHF
TGTGCCAGCAGCTTAGGGGGAAATTCACCCCTCCACTTT
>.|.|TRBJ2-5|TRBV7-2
CASSFVGGQETQYF
TGTGCCAGCAGCTTTGTAGGGGGGCAAGAGACCCAGTACTTC
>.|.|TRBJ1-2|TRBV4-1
CASSQGQLYGYTF
TGCGCCAGCAGCCAAGGACAACTCTATGGCTACACCTTC
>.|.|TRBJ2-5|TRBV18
CASSPIPGQGYQETQYF
TGTGCCAGCTCACCGATTCCGGGACAAGGGTACCAAGAGACCCAGTACTTC
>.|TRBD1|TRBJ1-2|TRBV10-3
CAITGGLNYGYTF
TGTGCCATTACAGGGGGATTAAACTATGGCTACACCTTC
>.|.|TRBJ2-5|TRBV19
CASSIGPTTGTQYF
TGTGCCAGTAGTATTGGACCAACGACAGGGACCCAGTACTTC